The present TCR beta chain was sequenced within a study of T cell responses to AZD1222 COVID-19 vaccine. As to this clone: The antigen remains undetermined.

Study results and limitations: Along spike, vaccine-associated CD4 TCRs were found throughout, with dominance at 160-218 and 743-854. Spike-specific TCR repertoires showed rising breadth and depth after two AZD1222 doses.

Profiling relied on immunoSEQ multiplex PCR, and the TCRdb table lists in-frame clones only, not all of them. The sample contains more than 95,000 clones, 70% to 90% of which appear only once. V lost 6 bases, J lost 2 bases, and 4 bases stayed unmatched. The CDR3 covers 14 residues. CDR1 MDHEN and CDR2 SYDVKM come from the germline V gene. The sequence was collected from an adult in good health. This sequence joins TRBV28 and TRBJ1-3; 7 nucleotides align to TRBD1. The sequencing used peripheral blood, collected on day 0 of AZD1222 vaccination. The CDR3 reads CASRIGQAGNTIYF. As DNA, the CDR3 is TGTGCCAGCAGAATAGGACAGGCTGGAAACACCATATATTTT.